This T cell receptor (beta chain) is drawn from a study of T cell repertoires in cytomegalovirus infection. TCRdb itself ran the reads through MiXCR, one entry per CDR3 protein. The sample has roughly 320,000 distinct CDR3 sequences, more than 9% seen once. This CDR3 is built from 14 residues. V gave up 4 bases and J gave up 6 bases, with 15 bases separating them. Germline CDR1 MNHEY, CDR2 SVGAGI. This clonotype was picked up many times. The sequence came from a human donor in good health (CMV status not recorded). Some clones in this sample may be carry-over from other donors' samples. The chain is built from TRBV6-5 and TRBJ1-2; D is possibly TRBD1 (6 bases). The sample comprised PBMCs. CDR3 protein: CASSWGPGADGYTF. The CDR3 region has the DNA TGTGCCAGCAGTTGGGGACCGGGGGCAGATGGCTACACCTTC.